One sample yielded the 21 T cell receptor beta chains listed below, sequenced in a study of T cells in narcolepsy. Clones were sequenced by immunoSEQ multiplex PCR, and TCRdb holds only the in-frame ones, with some missing. The sample records 30,000 or so clones, approximately 80% being singletons. Material: CD45RA- memory CD4+ T cells from PBMCs. These receptors came from a human donor with narcolepsy.

The gene calls are TRBV2 and TRBJ1-1; 7 bases line up with TRBD1. Germline-derived CDR1 and CDR2 are SNHLY and FYNNEI. V lost 4 bases, J lost 2 bases, and 10 bases stayed unmatched. This CDR3 is built from 16 residues. CDR3 nucleotide sequence: TGTGCCAGCAGTGTCGGCTCCAACAGGGGCAACACTGAAGCTTTCTTT. This codes for CASSVGSNRGNTEAFF.

With regard to this clone: The sample has other DNA sequences that encode this CDR3 too. The chain couples TRBV28 to TRBJ1-1; TRBD1 might be the D (6 bases). In germline, CDR1 is MDHEN, CDR2 SYDVKM. This CDR3 is 13 amino acids long. V was pared by 1 base and J by 7 bases, with 10 bases between. For the CDR3, the DNA is TGTGCCAGCAGTTTATTGGGGGCGGGTGAAGCTTTCTTT. Translated: CASSLLGAGEAFF.

The chain recombines TRBV30 with TRBJ2-7; D remains ambiguous. This CDR3 has 11 residues. Trimming took off 2 bases at V and 4 bases at J, with 6 bases between the two ends. Germline V CDR1 and CDR2: GTSNPN, SVGIG (reference sequence). As DNA, the CDR3 is TGTGCCTGGAGTAATCGATACGAGCAGTACTTC. Protein: CAWSNRYEQYF.

This rearrangement joins TRBV6-1 to TRBJ2-5; D is ambiguous. The V gene's germline CDR1 is MNHNS and CDR2 SASEGT. Between the trimmed V and J ends, which lost 4 bases and 4 bases, there was a span of 22 bases. The CDR3 runs to 17 residues. As DNA, the CDR3 is TGTGCCAGCAGTGCCCTTCCGAATCTTTGGGCTCTAGAGACCCAGTACTTC. Amino acids: CASSALPNLWALETQYF.

The chain has TRBV20-1 and TRBJ2-5; D gene unclear. This CDR3 has 11 residues. Trimming removed 1 base from V and 4 bases from J, with 4 bases in between. Germline CDR1 is DFQATT and CDR2 is SNEGSKA (reference sequence). The CDR3 protein is CSARGRETQYF. The CDR3 DNA follows: TGCAGTGCTAGAGGGAGAGAGACCCAGTACTTC.

The chain carries TRBV7-2 and TRBJ2-4; D is unresolved. The CDR3 has 16 amino acids. CDR1 and CDR2 (germline): SGHTA, FQGNSA. Trimming stripped 2 bases from V and 0 bases from J, with 11 bases between. The CDR3 loop reads CASSLWFGRAKNIQYF. The CDR3 DNA is TGTGCCAGCAGCTTATGGTTCGGCAGAGCCAAAAACATTCAGTACTTC.

Here the CDR3 DNA reads TGTGCCAGCAGTTTCAGACAGGGCCCGGAGTACTTC. It encodes CASSFRQGPEYF. The chain is built from TRBV28 and TRBJ2-7, with 7 positions matching TRBD1. Looked up from germline, CDR1 is MDHEN and CDR2 is SYDVKM. The CDR3 covers 12 residues. Trimming cost V 3 bases and J 11 bases; bases outside gene matches: 7.

This clone has just a few counts. The rearrangement joins TRBV28 to TRBJ1-1, with D possibly TRBD1 on 6 matching bases. The CDR3 contains 14 residues. The germline V gene encodes CDR1 MDHEN and CDR2 SYDVKM. Trimming took 5 bases from V and 6 from J, leaving 16 bases between them. CDR3 DNA sequence: TGTGCCAGCAGTCCTTACAGGGAAGCCCCTGAAGCTTTCTTT. Translating it yields CASSPYREAPEAFF. Drawing the rest from reference TRBV28 and TRBJ1-1, the complete variable domain is DVKVTQSSRYLVKRTGEKVFLECVQDMDHENMFWYRQDPGLGLRLIYFSYDVKMKEKGDIPEGYSVSREKKERFSLILESASTNQTSMYLCASSPYREAPEAFFGQGTRLTVV.

The rearrangement joins TRBV6-6 to TRBJ1-6; D is possibly TRBD1 (6 bases). CDR1 is MNHNY and CDR2 is SVGAGI in the germline V gene (reference sequence). The CDR3 runs to 15 residues. Between the trimmed V and J ends, which lost 6 bases and 5 bases, there was a span of 14 bases. The CDR3 sequence: CASRLTGVNNSPLHF. The DNA of the CDR3 is TGTGCCAGCAGATTGACAGGAGTAAATAATTCACCCCTCCACTTT.

This clone was observed once. The V and J genes are TRBV5-8 and TRBJ2-7, with TRBD1 matching 10 bases. V trimming: 4 bases; J trimming: 2 bases; junction bases outside the gene matches: 9. The CDR3 covers 16 residues. The germline V gene has CDR1 SGHTS and CDR2 YDEGEE. This CDR3 reads CASSLGAGTGAYEQYF. The CDR3 DNA follows: TGTGCCAGCAGCCTGGGTGCCGGGACAGGGGCCTACGAGCAGTACTTC. The variable domain in full, with the rest retrieved from reference TRBV5-8 and TRBJ2-7, is EAGVTQSPTHLIKTRGQQATLRCSPISGHTSVYWYQQALGLGLQFLLWYDEGEERNRGNFPPRFSGRQFPNYSSELNVNALELEDSALYLCASSLGAGTGAYEQYFGPGTRLTVT.

The chain has TRBV11-1 and TRBJ1-1; no clear D gene. The V and J ends lost 7 bases and 1 base respectively, with 10 bases between them. Looked up from germline, CDR1 is SGHAT and CDR2 is FQDESV (reference sequence). CDR3 length equals 13 residues. CDR3 coding DNA: TGTGCCAGCACCGCAGCCGGGAACACTGAAGCTTTCTTT. This encodes CASTAAGNTEAFF.

The gene calls are TRBV28 and TRBJ1-5, with 10 nucleotides matching TRBD1. The CDR3 covers 16 residues. V trimming: 6 bases; J trimming: 6 bases; junction bases outside the gene matches: 11. CDR1 and CDR2 (germline): MDHEN, SYDVKM. CDR3 loop: CASSSPGGQGGQPQHF. The CDR3 nucleotides read TGTGCCAGCAGCTCCCCCGGCGGACAGGGGGGTCAGCCCCAGCATTTT.

This chain uses TRBV7-2 with TRBJ2-1; D not certain. Germline CDR1 is SGHTA and CDR2 is FQGNSA. The CDR3 covers 13 residues. Trimming stripped 0 bases from V and 9 bases from J, with 9 bases between. CDR3 nucleotides: TGTGCCAGCAGCTTAGCATTTGCGGTTGAGCAGTTCTTC. Translating gives CASSLAFAVEQFF. The full variable domain, its missing parts supplied by reference TRBV7-2 and TRBJ2-1, is GAGVSQSPSNKVTEKGKDVELRCDPISGHTALYWYRQSLGQGLEFLIYFQGNSAPDKSGLPSDRFSAERTGGSVSTLTIQRTQQEDSAVYLCASSLAFAVEQFFGPGTRLTVL.

The V gene is TRBV28, the J gene TRBJ2-4; 10 nucleotides align to TRBD2. V shed 3 bases, J shed 1 base, and the junction held 15 bases outside the gene matches. Germline assignment: CDR1 MDHEN and CDR2 SYDVKM. CDR3 length: 20 amino acids. In DNA form, the CDR3 reads TGTGCCAGCAGTTTTGGTCCGCTAGCGGGGGCTAGGGGGGCCAAAAACATTCAGTACTTC. Its protein product is CASSFGPLAGARGAKNIQYF.

Note on this clone: An end of the junction does not agree with germline; a read error may underlie this. This chain uses TRBV7-8 with TRBJ1-2; possibly TRBD1 for D (5 bases). From germline, CDR1 is SGHVS and CDR2 FQNEAQ. The CDR3 has 13 amino acids. CDR3 residues: CASSLTTAYGYAF. CDR3 bases: TGTGCCAGCAGCTTAACGACAGCCTATGGCTACGCCTTC.

This rearrangement joins TRBV28 to TRBJ2-7, with unresolved D. Germline V gene sequence: CDR1 MDHEN, CDR2 SYDVKM. The V and J ends lost 2 bases and 6 bases respectively, with 8 bases between them. The CDR3 is 12 amino acids. For the CDR3, the DNA is TGTGCCAGCAGTTTACTCTCCCTCGAGCAGTACTTC. It yields the protein CASSLLSLEQYF.

V usage is TRBV6-6 and J usage is TRBJ1-1, with D unresolved. The CDR3 spans 15 residues. Trimming cost V 6 bases and J 4 bases, with 18 bases left between them. Germline CDR1 reads MNHNY; CDR2 reads SVGAGI (reference sequence). CDR3 region: CASSPSQTVITEAFF. CDR3 bases: TGTGCCAGCAGCCCATCCCAGACTGTTATCACTGAAGCTTTCTTT.

This clone appeared a few times. The chain combines TRBV9 with TRBJ2-6, with D possibly TRBD2 on 6 matching bases. V was cut by 7 bases and J by 4 bases, with 15 bases left in between. In germline, CDR1 is SGDLS, CDR2 YYNGEE. This CDR3 spans 15 amino acids. CDR3 sequence (DNA): TGTGCCAGCGCCCCCGGAGGGCTAGGGGCCAACGTCCTGACTTTC. It specifies CASAPGGLGANVLTF.

The chain uses TRBV2 and TRBJ1-6, with D unclear. V lost 7 bases, J lost 7 bases, and 11 bases lay in between. The CDR3 is made up of 13 amino acids. Germline loops: CDR1 SNHLY, CDR2 FYNNEI. The CDR3: CASTVELNSPLHF. The CDR3 DNA is TGTGCCAGCACGGTAGAGCTAAATTCACCCCTCCACTTT.

The V call is TRBV18, the J call TRBJ1-1; TRBD1 is a possible D gene (5 bases). Deletions cut 6 bases from V and 8 bases from J, with 16 bases between. This CDR3 comprises 13 residues. Germline CDR1 and CDR2: KGHSH and LQKENI. As DNA, the CDR3 is TGTGCCAGCTCCGAGGGACGGGATAGAGAAGCTTTCTTT. It translates to CASSEGRDREAFF.

The chain is built from TRBV16 and TRBJ1-5; D unclear. The CDR3 runs 17 residues. CDR1 is KGHSY, CDR2 FQNENV, per germline. V was shortened by 0 bases and J by 1 base, with 13 bases between the two germline ends. DNA of the CDR3: TGTGCCAGCAGCCAATCTTTACGGGTGGACAGCAATCAGCCCCAGCATTTT. Its protein is CASSQSLRVDSNQPQHF.